The table lists the clone carrying this T cell receptor (beta chain) with a count of one. This record belongs to a study of OX40 agonist ivuxolimab in advanced cancers. Germline V gene data show CDR1 as MNHEY and CDR2 as SMNVEV (reference sequence). The CDR3 totals 15 residues. V was trimmed by 2 bases and J by 1 base, leaving 11 bases between them. Sequencing used immunoSEQ multiplex PCR; TCRdb keeps in-frame clones, though not all of them. Of about 45,000 clones listed, about 80% were seen once; the top ten hold approximately 15%. This TCR came from an adult with an advanced solid tumor such as melanoma, head and neck, liver or kidney cancer. The chain employs TRBV27 and TRBJ1-1; D is ambiguous. Sequenced here: CD4+ or CD8+ T cells sorted from blood, sampled in a trial of the OX40 agonist ivuxolimab. The CDR3 nucleotides are TGTGCCAGCAGTTTAGTTTACGGGAAGAACACTGAAGCTTTCTTT. The encoded protein is CASSLVYGKNTEAFF.